These 27 T cell receptor beta chains were sequenced from one sample in a study of cytomegalovirus exposure and HLA in healthy donors. In the PCR, 60 Vbeta and 13 Jbeta primers were used. TCRdb's copy holds only in-frame clones and misses some; the assay was immunoSEQ multiplex PCR. The data contain 110,000 to 150,000 clones, 73% of them singletons. The specimen was PBMCs. These receptors were taken from a woman between 40 and 50 years old in good health and CMV-seronegative.

This chain uses TRBV6-5 with TRBJ1-2; TRBD1 agrees at 10 bases. The trim removed 2 bases at V and 3 bases at J, leaving 6 bases unmatched. The germline V gene has CDR1 MNHEY and CDR2 SVGAGI. There are 16 residues in the CDR3. CDR3 protein: CASSYGTGAGDYGYTF. For the CDR3, the DNA is TGTGCCAGCAGTTACGGGACAGGGGCGGGGGACTATGGCTACACCTTC.

The rearrangement links TRBV7-9 to TRBJ2-5; a weak D match, TRBD1 (5 bases). Germline V gene data show CDR1 as SEHNR and CDR2 as FQNEAQ (reference sequence). The CDR3 contains 13 residues. Trimming shortened V by 5 bases and J by 7 bases, and 14 bases separated the two germline ends. The CDR3 sequence is CASSEGQTATQYF. Written as DNA, the CDR3 is TGTGCCAGCAGCGAAGGACAAACGGCGACCCAGTACTTC.

This chain connects TRBV11-2 to TRBJ2-3; 7 nucleotides align to TRBD1. This CDR3 comprises 12 residues. J gave up 12 bases and V 1 base, and 4 bases lay outside the gene matches. CDR1 is SGHAT and CDR2 is FQNNGV in the germline V gene. CDR3: CASSLGDSSQYF. CDR3 bases: TGTGCCAGCAGCTTAGGGGACAGCAGTCAGTATTTT.

Regarding this clone: The junction departs from germline at one end; a sequencing error may be responsible. CDR3 amino acids: CASSYSTGVPRYNF. The CDR3 DNA follows: TGTGCCAGCAGTTACTCCACAGGGGTACCTAGATATAACTTC. The chain couples TRBV6-6 to TRBJ2-5; 7 nucleotides agree with TRBD1. The CDR3 is made up of 14 amino acids. Germline CDR1 reads MNHNY; CDR2 reads SVGAGI (reference sequence).

The V and J genes are TRBV5-8 and TRBJ1-3; 9 positions match TRBD1. V lost 0 bases, J lost 3 bases, and 7 bases stayed unmatched. CDR3 length: 17 amino acids. The germline V gene has CDR1 SGHTS and CDR2 YDEGEE. Here the CDR3 reads CASSLGTGGRRGNTIYF. Written as DNA, the CDR3 is TGTGCCAGCAGCTTGGGTACAGGGGGCAGGCGTGGAAACACCATATATTTT. Based on the CDR3 plus reference TRBV5-8 and TRBJ1-3, the full variable domain is EAGVTQSPTHLIKTRGQQATLRCSPISGHTSVYWYQQALGLGLQFLLWYDEGEERNRGNFPPRFSGRQFPNYSSELNVNALELEDSALYLCASSLGTGGRRGNTIYFGEGSWLTVV.

The CDR3: CASGVAGNPMPQHF. CDR3 sequence (DNA): TGTGCTAGTGGTGTTGCAGGGAACCCGATGCCCCAGCATTTT. J is TRBJ1-5 and V is TRBV12-5; D might be TRBD1 (5 bases). Between the trimmed V and J ends, which lost 5 bases and 9 bases, there was a span of 17 bases. Germline-derived CDR1 and CDR2 are LGHNT and FRNRAP. CDR3 size: 14 residues. The entire variable domain, with the rest obtained from reference TRBV12-5 and TRBJ1-5, is as follows: DARVTQTPRHKVTEMGQEVTMRCQPILGHNTVFWYRQTMMQGLELLAYFRNRAPLDDSGMPKDRFSAEMPDATLATLKIQPSEPRDSAVYFCASGVAGNPMPQHFGDGTRLSIL.

V and J are TRBV28 and TRBJ1-6; 7 bases line up with TRBD1. CDR1 is MDHEN and CDR2 is SYDVKM in the germline V gene. J gave up 12 bases and V 4 bases, and 24 bases lay outside the gene matches. The CDR3 length is 19 residues. This CDR3 reads CASSSRRDSPLHLSGPLHF. DNA of the CDR3: TGTGCCAGCAGTTCGCGGAGGGACAGCCCTCTTCATTTGAGTGGACCCCTCCACTTT.

The chain has TRBV4-1 and TRBJ1-6, with 8 bases fitting TRBD1. CDR1 MGHRA and CDR2 YSYEKL come from the germline V gene. This CDR3 spans 17 amino acids. The V gene end was trimmed by 0 bases and the J gene end by 4 bases; junction bases not matched to a gene: 5. This CDR3 is CASSQDTGTGYNSPLHF. The CDR3 DNA follows: TGCGCCAGCAGCCAAGACACCGGGACAGGATATAATTCACCCCTCCACTTT.

The chain combines TRBV2 with TRBJ2-3; D might be TRBD1 (5 bases). The germline V gene has CDR1 SNHLY and CDR2 FYNNEI. This CDR3 comprises 15 residues. The V end lost 7 bases, the J end lost 0 bases, and 14 bases lay between the germline ends. The CDR3 DNA follows: TGTGCCAGCAACCGCCGTAGGGGTAGCACAGATACGCAGTATTTT. Protein sequence: CASNRRRGSTDTQYF.

The chain joins TRBV6-1 to TRBJ1-2; D is possibly TRBD1 (6 bases). The CDR3 has 14 amino acids. Germline values: CDR1 MNHNS, CDR2 SASEGT. The ends were cut back, 6 bases at V and 6 bases at J, with 17 bases in the middle. The CDR3 reads CASSDEGQLNGYTF. The CDR3 coding sequence is TGTGCCAGCAGCGACGAAGGACAGTTAAATGGCTACACCTTC.

The chain is built from TRBV21-1 and TRBJ1-1. TRBV21-1 is a pseudogene locus. The CDR3 has 16 residues. CDR3 sequence reads: CASSKVAGAANTEAFF. In nucleotides, the CDR3 is TGTGCCAGCAGCAAAGTAGCGGGGGCAGCGAACACTGAAGCTTTCTTT.

The rearrangement uses TRBV5-6 and TRBJ2-3; 8 bases fit TRBD2. Looked up from germline, CDR1 is SGHDT and CDR2 is YYEEEE. V was pared by 4 bases and J by 2 bases, with 9 bases of the junction left unmatched. The CDR3 contains 16 residues. Here the CDR3 reads CASSLRVAGSTDTQYF. The CDR3 DNA is TGTGCCAGCAGCCTCCGGGTAGCGGGGTCCACAGATACGCAGTATTTT.

The CDR3 loop reads CASSIERDTEAFF. The CDR3 DNA reads as TGTGCCAGTAGTATAGAACGGGACACTGAAGCTTTCTTT. The rearrangement uses TRBV19 and TRBJ1-1, with D uncertain. Germline values: CDR1 LNHDA, CDR2 SQIVND (reference sequence). V shed 0 bases and J shed 3 bases, with 5 bases lying between them. The CDR3 contains 13 residues.

This clone was seen only a few times. The V and J genes are TRBV6-5 and TRBJ1-5, with no clear D. Per the germline V gene, CDR1 is MNHEY and CDR2 is SVGAGI. The CDR3 consists of 13 residues. Trimming took off 2 bases at V and 7 bases at J, with 9 bases between the two ends. DNA of the CDR3: TGTGCCAGCAGTTACACGGGAGGACAGCCCCAGCATTTT. The encoded protein is CASSYTGGQPQHF.

This clone was picked up a small number of times. The chain combines TRBV5-6 with TRBJ2-1; the match to TRBD1 covers 10 bases. V dropped 5 bases and J dropped 4; count of bases not matched to a gene: 6. CDR1 is SGHDT, CDR2 YYEEEE, per germline. CDR3 length equals 15 residues. The CDR3 reads CASSPTGGPYNEQFF. The DNA for the CDR3 is TGTGCCAGCAGTCCGACAGGGGGCCCATACAATGAGCAGTTCTTC.

V usage is TRBV5-6 and J usage is TRBJ2-5; D possibly corresponds to TRBD2 (6 bases). V shed 4 bases and J shed 5 bases, with 15 bases lying between them. The germline V gene encodes CDR1 SGHDT and CDR2 YYEEEE. The CDR3 is 14 residues long. This CDR3 is CASSTAGSGETQYF. The DNA of the CDR3 is TGTGCCAGCAGCACCGCGGGGTCGGGGGAGACCCAGTACTTC. The entire variable domain, with the rest obtained from reference TRBV5-6 and TRBJ2-5, is as follows: DAGVTQSPTHLIKTRGQQVTLRCSPKSGHDTVSWYQQALGQGPQFIFQYYEEEERQRGNFPDRFSGHQFPNYSSELNVNALLLGDSALYLCASSTAGSGETQYFGPGTRLLVL.

This chain connects TRBV7-3 to TRBJ2-7; D may be TRBD2 (5 bases). Per the germline V gene, CDR1 is SGHTA and CDR2 is FQGTGA. Trimming took 0 bases from V and 6 from J, leaving 9 bases between them. This CDR3 has 13 residues. This chain's CDR3 is CASSLTSTSEQYV. The CDR3 DNA reads TGTGCCAGCAGCTTAACGTCAACTAGCGAGCAGTACGTC.

As concerns this clone: The junction and the germline gene differ at one end; a read error may be behind it. This chain uses TRBV6-5 with TRBJ2-1; D might be TRBD1 (6 bases). There are 14 residues in the CDR3. CDR1 and CDR2 (germline): MNHEY, SVGAGI. The CDR3 DNA reads TGTGCCGGCAGTCAGACAGGCCCCTACAATGAGCAGTTCTTC. Protein: CAGSQTGPYNEQFF.

J is TRBJ2-1 and V is TRBV15; D possibly corresponds to TRBD2 (6 bases). V shed 8 bases and J shed 7 bases, with 15 bases lying between them. Per the germline V gene, CDR1 is LNHNV and CDR2 is YYDKDF (reference sequence). The CDR3 length is 13 residues. This chain's CDR3 is CATRDFPGNEQFF. CDR3 DNA sequence: TGTGCCACCCGGGACTTCCCCGGTAATGAGCAGTTCTTC.

This sequence joins TRBV4-1 and TRBJ1-3, with 10 positions matching TRBD1. With 3 bases clipped from V and 8 bases from J, the junction kept 10 bases outside the gene matches. Germline CDR1 and CDR2: MGHRA and YSYEKL. The CDR3 sequence is 16 residues long. CDR3 sequence (DNA): TGCGCCAGCAGCCATTCCCACCGGGACAGGGGAGACACCATATATTTT. Encoded protein: CASSHSHRDRGDTIYF.

The J gene is TRBJ1-2, the V gene TRBV9; 9 bases align to TRBD1. CDR3 size: 13 residues. V gave up 3 bases and J gave up 9 bases; unmatched junction bases: 6. In germline, CDR1 is SGDLS, CDR2 YYNGEE. As DNA, the CDR3 is TGTGCCAGCAGCGCCGGGACAGGGTTAAGCTACACCTTC. Protein: CASSAGTGLSYTF.

This clone was observed a few times. The rearrangement uses TRBV11-2 and TRBJ1-4; no clear D gene. CDR1 and CDR2 from the germline V gene are SGHAT and FQNNGV. The CDR3 is 12 amino acids. Between the trimmed V and J ends, which lost 4 bases and 7 bases, there was a span of 7 bases. CDR3 sequence reads: CASSSRSEKLFF. CDR3 nucleotides: TGTGCCAGCAGCTCACGGAGTGAAAAACTGTTTTTT.

V is TRBV19 and J is TRBJ1-3, with 7 bases aligning to TRBD1. The CDR3 is 16 residues long. Germline V gene data show CDR1 as LNHDA and CDR2 as SQIVND (reference sequence). The J segment lost 0 bases and the V segment lost 1 base, leaving 3 bases of the junction unmatched. The CDR3 spells CASSIGGTASGNTIYF. Here the CDR3 DNA reads TGTGCCAGTAGTATAGGAGGGACAGCCTCTGGAAACACCATATATTTT.

The J gene is TRBJ2-2, the V gene TRBV4-1; no reliable D call. The CDR3 loop spans 15 amino acids. In germline, CDR1 is MGHRA, CDR2 YSYEKL. Trimming pared 4 bases from V and 5 bases from J, leaving 14 bases between. The DNA of the CDR3 is TGCGCCAGCAGCCGCGATAGCCAATTAACCGGGGAGCTGTTTTTT. Translating gives CASSRDSQLTGELFF.

This chain joins TRBV28 and TRBJ1-1; D unresolved. The CDR3 has 12 residues. Trimming took 0 bases from V and 5 from J, leaving 4 bases between them. Germline CDR1 is MDHEN and CDR2 is SYDVKM. CDR3 DNA sequence: TGTGCCAGCAGTTTATGGGAGACTGAAGCTTTCTTT. Residues: CASSLWETEAFF.

CDR3 amino acids: CASSERAGNAQETQYF. CDR3 in DNA: TGCGCCAGCAGTGAACGAGCAGGGAATGCGCAAGAGACCCAGTACTTC. The genes are TRBV10-2 and TRBJ2-5, with a possible D match to TRBD1 (5 bases). The CDR3 length is 16 residues. V was cut by 3 bases and J by 2 bases, with 16 bases left in between. Germline V gives CDR1 WSHSY, CDR2 SAAADI.

The chain links TRBV2 to TRBJ2-7; TRBD2 agrees at 13 bases. The CDR3 has 15 residues. Per germline, CDR1 SNHLY and CDR2 FYNNEI. The junction had 5 bases not matched to a gene; V was cut back by 3 bases and J by 6 bases. The CDR3 reads CASSETSGGPGEQYV. The DNA of the CDR3 is TGTGCCAGCAGTGAGACTAGCGGGGGGCCTGGCGAGCAGTACGTC.